The 5 T cell receptor beta chains reported below all come from one sample, sequenced in a study of T cell responses to AZD1222 COVID-19 vaccine. Only in-frame clones appear in the TCRdb table, and some are missing; sequencing was by immunoSEQ multiplex PCR. This table has about 150,000 clones, 80% to 95% appearing once. Sample: peripheral blood, taken 28 days after the second AZD1222 dose. The receptors were sampled from an adult who received the AZD1222 COVID-19 vaccine.

V and J are TRBV6-5 and TRBJ2-7; D not certain. With 7 bases removed from V and 9 bases from J, the gap between germline ends came to 19 bases. CDR1 is MNHEY, CDR2 SVGAGI, per germline. The CDR3 runs to 13 residues. CDR3 coding DNA: TGTGCCAGCACCACTTCCAACCAAGAGACGCAGTACTTC. Residues: CASTTSNQETQYF.

V usage is TRBV6-5 and J usage is TRBJ1-2; D remains unclear. Germline V lookup: CDR1 MNHEY, CDR2 SVGAGI. Deletions cut 4 bases from V and 1 base from J, with 7 bases between. The CDR3 is 13 residues long. The CDR3 bases are TGTGCCAGCAGTTTGGGAGATAACTATGGCTACACCTTC. Its translation: CASSLGDNYGYTF.

A word on this clone: At one of its ends the junction is not consistent with the germline gene, which may arise from a read error. The V call is TRBV9, the J call TRBJ1-3, with a possible D match to TRBD1 (6 bases). This CDR3 spans 9 amino acids. Germline lookup yields CDR1 SGDLS and CDR2 YYNGEE. In DNA form, the CDR3 reads TGTGCCAGCAGCCGCGGGGGCCATTTT. Amino acids: CASSRGGHF.

This sequence joins TRBV28 and TRBJ1-2; 8 bases fit TRBD1. The CDR3 contains 13 residues. J lost 6 bases, V lost 6 bases, and 6 bases had no gene match. Germline lookup yields CDR1 MDHEN and CDR2 SYDVKM. The CDR3 nucleotides read TGTGCCAGCAGACCGACAGGGGTCGATGGCTACACCTTC. Protein product: CASRPTGVDGYTF.

The genes are TRBV15 and TRBJ2-3; 8 bases line up with TRBD2. Germline CDR1 and CDR2: LNHNV and YYDKDF (reference sequence). V trimming: 5 bases; J trimming: 3 bases; junction bases outside the gene matches: 13. There are 17 residues in the CDR3. In nucleotides, the CDR3 is TGTGCCACCAGCGAGGGGCCTACGCGGGAGGAAACAGATACGCAGTATTTT. Translation: CATSEGPTREETDTQYF.